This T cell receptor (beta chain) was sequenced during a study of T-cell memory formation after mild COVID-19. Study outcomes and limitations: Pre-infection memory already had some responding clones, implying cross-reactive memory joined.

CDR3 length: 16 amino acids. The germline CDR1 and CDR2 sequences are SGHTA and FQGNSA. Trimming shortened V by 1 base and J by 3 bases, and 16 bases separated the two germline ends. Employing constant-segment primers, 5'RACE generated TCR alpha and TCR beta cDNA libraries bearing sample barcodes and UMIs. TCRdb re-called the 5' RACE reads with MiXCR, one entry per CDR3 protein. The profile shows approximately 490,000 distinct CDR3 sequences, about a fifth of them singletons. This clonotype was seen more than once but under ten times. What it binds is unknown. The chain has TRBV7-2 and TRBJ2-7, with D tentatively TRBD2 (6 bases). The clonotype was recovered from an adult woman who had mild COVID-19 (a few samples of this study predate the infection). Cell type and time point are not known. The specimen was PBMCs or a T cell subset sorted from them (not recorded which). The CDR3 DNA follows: TGTGCCAGCAGCTTAGGGACGGAGGGTTTGGGCTACGAGCAGTACTTC. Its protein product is CASSLGTEGLGYEQYF.